This T cell receptor beta chain was recovered during a study of shared clonotypes between healthy human individuals. CD4+ cell separation produced CD45RA+ naive and CD45RA-negative memory subsets. Replicate PCRs from sorted subsets contained around 200 ng DNA, which is approximately 30,000 T cell genomes. The table came from immunoSEQ multiplex PCR; TCRdb's copy has only in-frame clones and leaves some out. The table records fewer than 400,000 clones, 74% of them present only once. The sample was memory CD4+ T cells sorted from blood. Described subset: CD45RA-negative fraction. The clonotype was recovered from a man between 25 and 39 years old in good health.

The CDR3, as DNA: TGTGCCAGCAGCCCCAACAGGTATGCTACCCAAGCTTTCTTT. Residues: CASSPNRYATQAFF. The rearrangement links TRBV7-2 to TRBJ1-1, with a tentative D call TRBD1 (5 bases). Trimming shortened V by 5 bases and J by 9 bases, and 19 bases separated the two germline ends. Germline CDR1 SGHTA, CDR2 FQGNSA. This CDR3 is 14 amino acids long. Using reference TRBV7-2 and TRBJ1-1 for the parts outside the CDR3, the full variable domain is GAGVSQSPSNKVTEKGKDVELRCDPISGHTALYWYRQSLGQGLEFLIYFQGNSAPDKSGLPSDRFSAERTGGSVSTLTIQRTQQEDSAVYLCASSPNRYATQAFFGQGTRLTVV.